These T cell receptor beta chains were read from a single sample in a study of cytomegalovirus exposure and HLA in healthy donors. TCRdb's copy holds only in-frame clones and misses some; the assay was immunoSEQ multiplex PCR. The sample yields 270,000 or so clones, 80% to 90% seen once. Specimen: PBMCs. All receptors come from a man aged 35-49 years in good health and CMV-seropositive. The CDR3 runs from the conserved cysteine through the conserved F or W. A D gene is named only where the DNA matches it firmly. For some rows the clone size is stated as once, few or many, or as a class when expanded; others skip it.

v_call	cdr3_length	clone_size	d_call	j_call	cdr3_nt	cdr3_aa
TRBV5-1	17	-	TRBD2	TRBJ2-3	TGCGCCAGCAGCTCCACCGTGGGTCTAGCGGGGACAGATACGCAGTATTTT	CASSSTVGLAGTDTQYF
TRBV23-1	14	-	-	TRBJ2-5	TGCGCCAGCAGTCCTAGGGCAGGGCTGGAGACCCAGTACTTC	CASSPRAGLETQYF
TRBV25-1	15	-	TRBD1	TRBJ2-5	TGTGCCAGCAGGAACGACGGACAGGGGCAAGAGACCCAGTACTTC	CASRNDGQGQETQYF
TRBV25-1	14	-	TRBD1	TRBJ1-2	TGTGCCAGCAGTGGCCGGGACAGGGTTGATGGCTACACCTTC	CASSGRDRVDGYTF
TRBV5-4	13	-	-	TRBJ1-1	TGTGCCAGCAGCTTGGACATGAACACTGAAGCTTTCTTT	CASSLDMNTEAFF
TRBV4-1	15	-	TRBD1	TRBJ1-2	TGCGCCAGCAGCCAGGGACAGGTTGGGGTATTAGGCTACACCTTC	CASSQGQVGVLGYTF
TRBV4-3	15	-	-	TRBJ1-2	TGCGCCAGCAGCCAAGATGGTGGCCTCTCGTATGGCTACACCTTC	CASSQDGGLSYGYTF
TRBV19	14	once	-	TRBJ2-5	TGTGCCAGTAGTATTACCGGAGCAAGGAAGACCCAGTACTTC	CASSITGARKTQYF
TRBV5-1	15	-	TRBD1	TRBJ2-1	TGCGCCAGCAGCCCGGGACAGGGTACCTACAATGAGCAGTTCTTC	CASSPGQGTYNEQFF
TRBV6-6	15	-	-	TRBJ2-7	TGTGCCAGCAGTTACTCTCCCGGGAGCTCCTACGAGCAGTACTTC	CASSYSPGSSYEQYF
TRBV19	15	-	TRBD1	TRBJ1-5	TGTGCCAGTAGTGAGGACAGGGGAGGCAATCAGCCCCAGCATTTT	CASSEDRGGNQPQHF
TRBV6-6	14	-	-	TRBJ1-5	TGTGCCAGCAGTTACTCCGGGGGAGGTCAGCCCCAGCATTTT	CASSYSGGGQPQHF
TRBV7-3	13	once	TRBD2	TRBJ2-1	TGTGCCAGCGGGGGGGAGCTCTACAATGAGCAGTTCTTC	CASGGELYNEQFF
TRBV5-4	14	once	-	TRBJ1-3	TGTGCCAGCAGCGGCACAGGGTACCGGAACACCATATATTTT	CASSGTGYRNTIYF
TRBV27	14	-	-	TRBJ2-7	TGTGCCAGCAGTTTACTAGACAGGTTATACGAGCAGTACTTC	CASSLLDRLYEQYF
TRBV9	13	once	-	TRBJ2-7	TGTGCCAGCAGCGCCTGGCCCCCCTACGAGCAGTACTTC	CASSAWPPYEQYF
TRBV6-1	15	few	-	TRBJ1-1	TGTGCCAGCAGTGAGGTAGGGGCATGGAAAGCTGAAGCTTTCTTT	CASSEVGAWKAEAFF
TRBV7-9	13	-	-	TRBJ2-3	TGTGCCAGCAGCGAGAGAAGCACAGATACGCAGTATTTT	CASSERSTDTQYF
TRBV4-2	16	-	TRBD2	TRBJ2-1	TGTGCCAGCAGCCAAGCTGTCACTAGCGGCACTCCGGAGCAGTTCTTC	CASSQAVTSGTPEQFF
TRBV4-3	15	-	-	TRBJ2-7	TGCGCCAGCAGCCAAGACAGGGGCAGATCCTACGAGCAGTACTTC	CASSQDRGRSYEQYF
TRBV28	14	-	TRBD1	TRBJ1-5	TGTGCCACAAAACAGGGGGCGAGGGATCAGCCCCAGCATTTT	CATKQGARDQPQHF
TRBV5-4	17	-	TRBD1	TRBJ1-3	TGTGCCAGCAGCTTGCCCTCGACAGGGGGTTCTGGAAACACCATATATTTT	CASSLPSTGGSGNTIYF
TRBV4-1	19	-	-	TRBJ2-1	TGCGCCAGCAGCCAAGGACTCCGATTAGTCGGTGGCTCCTACAATGAGCAGTTCTTC	CASSQGLRLVGGSYNEQFF
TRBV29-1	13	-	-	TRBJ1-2	TGCAGCGCTACCGGTGGAGCTAACTATGGCTACACCTTC	CSATGGANYGYTF
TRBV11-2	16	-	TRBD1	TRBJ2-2	TGTGCCAGCAGCGAAGACAGGGGGCCGAGCACCGGGGAGCTGTTTTTT	CASSEDRGPSTGELFF
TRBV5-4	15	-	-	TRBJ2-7	TGTGCCAGCAGCTCCCGTCGGGCAGGGAATAACGAGCAGTACTTC	CASSSRRAGNNEQYF
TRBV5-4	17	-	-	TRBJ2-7	TGTGCCAGCAGCTGGGGGGGGGCTAGCCCGAGCTCCTACGAGCAGTACTTC	CASSWGGASPSSYEQYF
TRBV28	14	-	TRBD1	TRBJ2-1	TGTGCCAGCAGTCCGGACAGGGGGCCTTGGGAGCAGTTCTTC	CASSPDRGPWEQFF